The 7 T cell receptor beta chains listed next were all sequenced from one sample in a study of identical twins. TCRdb itself ran the 5' RACE reads through MiXCR, one entry per CDR3 protein. The table records fewer than 350,000 distinct CDR3 sequences, around 8.8% of them present only once. This sample also belongs to another study, concerning yellow fever vaccine responses in identical twins.

Sequencing was done on a sample of memory (CD45RO+) T cells sorted from blood. The receptors shown here come from a woman aged 18-29 years in good health.

This clonotype was counted at least ten times. This CDR3 reads CSARAGRSNTEAFF. DNA for the CDR3: TGCAGTGCTAGGGCGGGACGGTCGAACACTGAAGCTTTCTTT. V usage is TRBV20-1 and J usage is TRBJ1-1, with D possibly TRBD1 on 5 matching bases. CDR1 DFQATT and CDR2 SNEGSKA come from the germline V gene (reference sequence). This CDR3 is 14 amino acids long. V dropped 3 bases and J dropped 1 base, with 12 bases sitting between them.

This clonotype was counted many times. The J gene is TRBJ2-1, the V gene TRBV6-1; D not resolved. V lost 2 bases, J lost 4 bases, and 15 bases lay in between. Germline V gives CDR1 MNHNS, CDR2 SASEGT. The CDR3 has 16 residues. For the CDR3, the DNA is TGTGCCAGCAGTGAAACGAGTAGATTGGCATACAATGAGCAGTTCTTC. This sequence encodes CASSETSRLAYNEQFF.

This clonotype has more than one count but fewer than ten. V is TRBV5-1 and J is TRBJ1-1, with D perhaps TRBD1 (5 bases). Deletions cut 2 bases from V and 2 bases from J, with 10 bases between. CDR3 size: 14 residues. Germline V gene lookup returns CDR1 SGHRS and CDR2 YFSETQ. The CDR3 is CASSFLRDNTEAFF. For the CDR3, the DNA is TGCGCCAGCAGCTTCCTACGGGACAACACTGAAGCTTTCTTT.

The rearrangement uses TRBV2 and TRBJ1-1; unclear D gene. Germline V CDR1 and CDR2: SNHLY, FYNNEI. The V gene lost 6 bases and the J gene lost 8 bases, with 16 bases spanning the gap. The CDR3 is 13 residues long. CDR3 DNA: TGTGCCAGCAGCTCATGGGCGGAAAGAGAAGCTTTCTTT. Encoded protein: CASSSWAEREAFF.

This clonotype was found many times. V and J are TRBV12-3 or TRBV12-4 and TRBJ1-2; TRBD1 matches 7 bases. V shed 6 bases, J shed 0 bases, and the junction held 7 bases outside the gene matches. The CDR3 is 15 residues long. CDR3 sequence reads: CASSPGQPANYGYTF. The DNA for the CDR3 is TGTGCCAGCAGCCCGGGACAGCCAGCTAACTATGGCTACACCTTC.

The genes are TRBV4-2 and TRBJ2-3; no reliable D call. This CDR3 region has 15 residues. The V end lost 0 bases, the J end lost 0 bases, and 7 bases lay between the germline ends. From germline, CDR1 is LGHNA and CDR2 YNFKEQ. The DNA for the CDR3 is TGTGCCAGCAGCCAAGAGGTAGCTAGCACAGATACGCAGTATTTT. Translation gives CASSQEVASTDTQYF.

In its sample, this clonotype was seen a few times. The chain combines TRBV11-3 with TRBJ2-1, with 12 bases identical to TRBD2. V shed 0 bases, J shed 5 bases, and the junction held 5 bases outside the gene matches. Germline V gene sequence: CDR1 SGHNT, CDR2 YENEEA. This CDR3 is built from 17 residues. This chain's CDR3 is CASSLDRASGGDNEQFF. CDR3 coding DNA: TGTGCCAGCAGCTTAGATCGTGCTAGCGGGGGGGACAATGAGCAGTTCTTC.